The TCR beta chain under discussion was sequenced for a study of T-cell reconstitution after alpha-beta-depleted transplantation in children. The germline V gene has CDR1 SEHNR and CDR2 FQNEAQ (reference sequence). This CDR3 region has 15 residues. The germline V and J ends were trimmed by 2 bases and 1 base, with 11 bases remaining between them. Unique molecular identifiers were incorporated when the TCRbeta library was constructed. TCRdb fed the PCR reads into MiXCR, producing one record per CDR3 protein. The repertoire holds hundreds of thousands of distinct CDR3 sequences, with roughly 17% as singletons. There are many counts of this clonotype.

The sample in question was PBMCs from the stem cell graft donor, obtained from the stem cell graft. The TCR comes from a human donor who donated a stem cell graft to a child with acute myeloid leukemia. This chain joins TRBV7-9 and TRBJ1-1; possible D gene TRBD1, 5 bases. DNA for the CDR3: TGTGCCAGCAGCTTACAGGGCGCGGGGAACACTGAAGCTTTCTTT. Translation: CASSLQGAGNTEAFF.